The 31 T cell receptor beta chains below come from one sample, sequenced in a study of molecular identifiers for immune sequencing clone quantification. TCRdb reanalysed the PCR reads using MiXCR and keeps one entry per CDR3 protein. The sample comprises around 460,000 distinct CDR3 sequences, around 21% of which are singletons, and about 0.8% rests with the top ten. Input material: naive CD8+ T cells from blood, with Jurkat cell RNA spiked in. Subset in this sample: FACS-sorted CD8+CD4-CCR7+CD45RA+ naive T cells. The receptors originated from a human donor in good health. Some libraries in this study had Jurkat cell RNA spiked in.

In its sample, this clonotype was seen a few times. Compared with germline, one end of the junction differs, possibly owing to a read error. CDR3 sequence (DNA): TGTGCTAGCAGCTTAGCGCACAGCGGGAGATACGAGCAGTACTTC. Protein sequence: CASSLAHSGRYEQYF. The rearrangement links TRBV7-7 to TRBJ2-7, with 8 positions matching TRBD2. This CDR3 has 15 residues. Germline CDR1 reads SSHAT; CDR2 reads FNYEAQ (reference sequence).

To note about this clonotype: The missing conserved phenylalanine or tryptophan at the end of this CDR3 makes a read error likely. The chain couples TRBV27 to TRBJ1-5, with TRBD1 matching over 7 bases. Per the germline V gene, CDR1 is MNHEY and CDR2 is SMNVEV (reference sequence). The CDR3 sequence is 18 residues long. Germline trimming cut 1 base from V and 6 bases from J; bases unmatched to any gene: 15. This chain's CDR3 is CASSLLGSGGSIGQPQHY. In DNA form, the CDR3 reads TGTGCCAGCAGTTTATTGGGGTCAGGGGGTAGTATAGGTCAGCCCCAGCATTAT.

The chain uses TRBV9 and TRBJ2-1; 8 positions match TRBD1. Germline V gives CDR1 SGDLS, CDR2 YYNGEE. The ends lost 3 bases at V and 2 bases at J; junction bases unmatched: 4. The CDR3 is 15 residues long. The CDR3 region is CASSGDRSPYNEQFF. CDR3 DNA sequence: TGTGCCAGCAGCGGGGACAGGAGCCCCTACAATGAGCAGTTCTTC.

The rearrangement uses TRBV19 and TRBJ2-1; 7 bases map to TRBD2. V lost 5 bases, J lost 5 bases, and 6 bases stayed unmatched. The CDR3 has 14 amino acids. Germline assignment: CDR1 LNHDA and CDR2 SQIVND (reference sequence). CDR3 residues: CASSPGGYHNEQFF. The CDR3 DNA sequence: TGTGCCAGTAGTCCCGGGGGGTACCACAATGAGCAGTTCTTC. Full variable domain (rest looked up from reference TRBV19 and TRBJ2-1): DGGITQSPKYLFRKEGQNVTLSCEQNLNHDAMYWYRQDPGQGLRLIYYSQIVNDFQKGDIAEGYSVSREKKESFPLTVTSAQKNPTAFYLCASSPGGYHNEQFFGPGTRLTVL.

This clonotype has ten or more counts. The chain recombines TRBV27 with TRBJ2-3; 8 bases align to TRBD2. The germline V gene encodes CDR1 MNHEY and CDR2 SMNVEV (reference sequence). The CDR3 runs to 15 residues. Trimming removed 6 bases from V and 4 bases from J; junction bases left unmatched: 9. CDR3 protein: CASRLREGRADTQYF. The CDR3 nucleotides read TGTGCCAGCAGATTACGGGAGGGCCGAGCAGATACGCAGTATTTT.

This clonotype was seen at least ten times. This chain connects TRBV28 to TRBJ2-7; D is perhaps TRBD2 (6 bases). The CDR3 length is 14 residues. V was cut by 6 bases and J by 7 bases, with 19 bases left in between. Germline V gene sequence: CDR1 MDHEN, CDR2 SYDVKM. The CDR3 is CASSPPGLPGEQYF. In nucleotides, the CDR3 is TGTGCCAGCAGCCCTCCGGGACTCCCGGGGGAGCAGTACTTC.

In regard to this clonotype: It may be a read error: a sequence one base away is much more abundant. J is TRBJ2-7 and V is TRBV19, with TRBD1 matching over 7 bases. V gave up 5 bases and J gave up 2 bases; unmatched junction bases: 6. This CDR3 is 14 amino acids long. Per the germline V gene, CDR1 is LNHDA and CDR2 is SQIVND (reference sequence). CDR3 amino acids: CASSPATGTYEQYF. Here the CDR3 DNA reads TGTGCCAGTAGTCCTGCGACAGGGACCTACGAGCAGTACTTC.

This clonotype was seen at least ten times. This sequence joins TRBV15 and TRBJ2-5; D is uncertain. The CDR3 consists of 15 residues. Trimming removed 1 base at V and 2 bases at J, with 11 bases between. Germline V gene data show CDR1 as LNHNV and CDR2 as YYDKDF (reference sequence). The CDR3 protein is CATSRVAGAQETQYF. The CDR3 region has the DNA TGTGCCACCAGCAGAGTTGCCGGAGCACAAGAGACCCAGTACTTC.

This clonotype appeared a few times. This chain joins TRBV7-2 and TRBJ2-7, with D uncertain. This CDR3 comprises 15 residues. Per the germline V gene, CDR1 is SGHTA and CDR2 is FQGNSA. V was cut by 1 base and J by 0 bases, with 10 bases left in between. CDR3 nucleotides: TGTGCCAGCAGCTTAGAGGCCAGAAACTCCTACGAGCAGTACTTC. Translated, it gives CASSLEARNSYEQYF.

This clonotype was counted ten times or more. This CDR3 reads CASSTREVQETQYF. CDR3 DNA sequence: TGTGCCAGCAGCACCCGGGAGGTGCAAGAGACCCAGTACTTC. V gene TRBV7-9 combines with J gene TRBJ2-5; 7 bases match TRBD2. Germline V lookup: CDR1 SEHNR, CDR2 FQNEAQ (reference sequence). This CDR3 comprises 14 residues. Losses at the gene ends were 5 bases for V and 2 bases for J; bases not matched to a gene: 5.

This clonotype has a count of ten or more. The chain uses TRBV20-1 and TRBJ2-2; D unresolved. CDR3 size: 17 residues. From germline, CDR1 is DFQATT and CDR2 SNEGSKA (reference sequence). V shed 0 bases and J shed 1 base, with 15 bases lying between them. As DNA, the CDR3 is TGCAGTGCTAGAGATCTCTCCAGTCAGCGGAACACCGGGGAGCTGTTTTTT. Amino acid sequence: CSARDLSSQRNTGELFF.

The chain carries TRBV5-1 and TRBJ2-7, with D perhaps matching TRBD2 (5 bases). CDR1 SGHRS and CDR2 YFSETQ come from the germline V gene. The CDR3 loop spans 14 amino acids. V dropped 4 bases and J dropped 5 bases, with 16 bases sitting between them. CDR3 region: CASSPGLRTDEQYF. CDR3 sequence (DNA): TGCGCCAGCAGCCCTGGACTGAGAACTGACGAGCAGTACTTC.

This clonotype was picked up a small number of times. A much larger clone differs from this one at a single base, so this may be a read error. The CDR3 region is CASGQVAGGPDTQYF. The CDR3 coding sequence is TGCGCCAGCGGCCAAGTGGCGGGGGGGCCAGATACGCAGTATTTT. The V and J genes are TRBV4-3 and TRBJ2-3; TRBD2 matches 9 bases. The CDR3 covers 15 residues. Per germline, CDR1 LGHNA and CDR2 YSLEER.

In its sample, this clonotype was seen many times. The chain is built from TRBV29-1 and TRBJ1-2; D is possibly TRBD1 (5 bases). Germline V CDR1 and CDR2: SQVTM, ANQGSEA. This CDR3 has 15 residues. The V end lost 6 bases, the J end lost 4 bases, and 21 bases lay between the germline ends. For the CDR3, the DNA is TGCAGCGTGGGACCAGAGGGACCCGGTGGCTATGGCTACACCTTC. Its translation: CSVGPEGPGGYGYTF.

V and J are TRBV25-1 and TRBJ2-5; a possible D gene is TRBD2 (5 bases). Matching the DNA end better, TRBJ2-1 makes the J call doubtful. This CDR3 region has 17 residues. Germline CDR1 reads MGHDK; CDR2 reads SYGVNS. Here the CDR3 reads CASSDPSSGSYQETQFF. The CDR3 coding sequence is TGTGCCAGCAGTGACCCTAGCTCCGGGTCATACCAAGAGACCCAGTTCTTC.

This clonotype has ten or more counts. The V call is TRBV5-5, the J call TRBJ2-7; D is ambiguous. The V end was cut by 0 bases, the J end by 2 bases, with 12 bases between. This CDR3 comprises 15 residues. Germline lookup yields CDR1 SGHKS and CDR2 YYEKEE (reference sequence). CDR3 loop: CASSLEVASPYEQYF. CDR3 DNA sequence: TGTGCCAGCAGCTTGGAGGTCGCCAGTCCCTACGAGCAGTACTTC.

This clonotype showed up just a few times. The chain combines TRBV18 with TRBJ2-7, with 7 bases that match TRBD1. Germline values: CDR1 KGHSH, CDR2 LQKENI. The CDR3 length is 15 residues. V shed 5 bases and J 3 bases; nucleotides not matched to a gene: 10. Written as DNA, the CDR3 is TGTGCCAGCTCAGACCCCGGGACAGAGAGCTACGAGCAGTACTTC. It codes for CASSDPGTESYEQYF. Full variable domain (rest looked up from reference TRBV18 and TRBJ2-7): NAGVMQNPRHLVRRRGQEARLRCSPMKGHSHVYWYRQLPEEGLKFMVYLQKENIIDESGMPKERFSAEFPKEGPSILRIQQVVRGDSAAYFCASSDPGTESYEQYFGPGTRLTVT.

This clonotype was counted a few times. This chain uses TRBV4-1 with TRBJ2-7; no firm D call. V was shortened by 1 base and J by 2 bases, with 12 bases between the two germline ends. This CDR3 has 15 residues. Germline values: CDR1 MGHRA, CDR2 YSYEKL. CDR3: CASSQAHGSTYEQYF. CDR3 nucleotides: TGCGCCAGCAGCCAAGCCCACGGCAGTACCTACGAGCAGTACTTC.

This clonotype was counted many times. The V and J genes are TRBV4-3 and TRBJ2-1, with 13 bases matching TRBD2. Unmatched junction bases numbered 10, after V lost 0 bases and J lost 8 bases. The germline V gene has CDR1 LGHNA and CDR2 YSLEER. The CDR3 is 18 residues long. For the CDR3, the DNA is TGCGCCAGCAGCCAAGATACTAGCGGGAGGGCCAGGTTGGATGAGCAGTTCTTC. This sequence encodes CASSQDTSGRARLDEQFF.

About this clonotype itself: This may be a read error: a much more frequent sequence differs by one nucleotide. The chain joins TRBV5-4 to TRBJ1-1, with D uncertain. This CDR3 has 11 residues. Trimming removed 10 bases from V and 7 bases from J, with 14 bases in between. Germline CDR1 and CDR2: SGHNT and YYREEE (reference sequence). CDR3 coding DNA: TGTGCCGGCGGAACTTCTGGTGAAGCTTTCTTT. As protein: CAGGTSGEAFF.

In this sample, this clonotype turned up once. The chain has TRBV6-5 and TRBJ2-1, with 9 bases lining up with TRBD2. V shed 1 base and J 15 bases; nucleotides not matched to a gene: 7. Germline values: CDR1 MNHEY, CDR2 SVGAGI. CDR3 length: 13 amino acids. CDR3 coding DNA: TGTGCCAGCAGTTACTGGAGTAGCGGGGGTATGTTCTTC. Its translation is CASSYWSSGGMFF.

This clonotype appeared many times. The chain links TRBV20-1 to TRBJ1-1; 7 nucleotides match TRBD1. The CDR3 covers 15 residues. Germline loops: CDR1 DFQATT, CDR2 SNEGSKA (reference sequence). V gave up 0 bases and J gave up 0 bases; unmatched junction bases: 4. The CDR3 is CSARETGSMNTEAFF. The CDR3 coding sequence is TGCAGTGCTAGAGAGACAGGGAGCATGAACACTGAAGCTTTCTTT.

V gene TRBV9 combines with J gene TRBJ2-1; TRBD1 matches at 7 bases. Unmatched junction bases numbered 5, after V lost 3 bases and J lost 2 bases. Germline assignment: CDR1 SGDLS and CDR2 YYNGEE. The CDR3 totals 15 residues. For the CDR3, the DNA is TGTGCCAGCAGCGCCATACAGGGGCCCTACAATGAGCAGTTCTTC. It is translated as CASSAIQGPYNEQFF.

This clonotype was recorded many times. V usage is TRBV6-5 and J usage is TRBJ2-5, with D unclear. Per the germline V gene, CDR1 is MNHEY and CDR2 is SVGAGI. This CDR3 has 11 amino acids. With 6 bases removed from V and 1 base from J, the gap between germline ends came to 3 bases. The CDR3 DNA reads as TGTGCCAGCAGCCGCCAAGAGACCCAGTACTTC. Encoded protein: CASSRQETQYF.

On this clonotype: A much more abundant neighbour one base away suggests this may be a read error. Since the CDR3 does not end with the conserved phenylalanine or tryptophan, this likely comes from a read error. The chain recombines TRBV20-1 with TRBJ2-7; 9 positions agree with TRBD2. CDR3 length: 12 amino acids. The germline V gene encodes CDR1 DFQATT and CDR2 SNEGSKA (reference sequence). DNA for the CDR3: TGCAGCGCGGGGACTAGCTCGGTCGAGCAGTACCTC. As protein: CSAGTSSVEQYL.

CDR3 region: CASSLDLVGYNEQFF. The DNA for the CDR3 is TGTGCCAGCAGCTTAGATCTCGTTGGCTACAATGAGCAGTTCTTC. The chain links TRBV11-2 to TRBJ2-1; D uncertain. This CDR3 has 15 residues. V was cut by 0 bases and J by 3 bases, with 9 bases left in between. Germline assignment: CDR1 SGHAT and CDR2 FQNNGV.

This clonotype was seen ten or more times. The chain recombines TRBV6-6 with TRBJ2-1; unclear D gene. Germline values: CDR1 MNHNY, CDR2 SVGAGI (reference sequence). The CDR3 covers 12 residues. With 10 bases removed from V and 4 bases from J, the gap between germline ends came to 11 bases. The CDR3 nucleotides are TGTGCCACGTCCGCCCTTTACAATGAGCAGTTCTTC. Its translation: CATSALYNEQFF.

This clonotype was detected many times. V usage is TRBV6-1 and J usage is TRBJ2-3, with TRBD1 matching over 8 bases. Per germline, CDR1 MNHNS and CDR2 SASEGT. The J segment lost 4 bases and the V segment lost 3 bases, leaving 3 bases of the junction unmatched. This CDR3 is 14 amino acids long. The chain's CDR3 is CASSEDRAADTQYF. CDR3 sequence (DNA): TGTGCCAGCAGTGAGGACAGGGCGGCAGATACGCAGTATTTT.

The J gene is TRBJ2-2, the V gene TRBV6-2 or TRBV6-3; 10 bases agree with TRBD2. CDR1 and CDR2 (germline): MNHEY, SVGEGT. V lost 6 bases to trimming and J lost 4 bases; unmatched junction nucleotides: 5. CDR3 length: 15 residues. The CDR3 spells CASRPTSGVTGELFF. CDR3 in DNA: TGTGCCAGCAGACCCACTAGCGGGGTCACCGGGGAGCTGTTTTTT.

The V call is TRBV28, the J call TRBJ2-7, with 10 bases identical to TRBD1. From germline, CDR1 is MDHEN and CDR2 SYDVKM. CDR3 length equals 14 residues. The ends lost 8 bases at V and 7 bases at J; junction bases unmatched: 11. Written as DNA, the CDR3 is TGTGCCAGCGATTTGACCGGGACAGGGGTTGAGCAGTACTTC. Translation: CASDLTGTGVEQYF.

In its sample, this clonotype was seen a few times. The V gene is TRBV7-9, the J gene TRBJ2-7; TRBD2 matches at 7 bases. This CDR3 is built from 15 residues. The junction had 14 bases not matched to a gene; V was cut back by 5 bases and J by 7 bases. CDR1 SEHNR and CDR2 FQNEAQ come from the germline V gene (reference sequence). The DNA for the CDR3 is TGTGCCAGCAGCACGGTCAGTAGCGGGTATCTGGAGCAGTACTTC. This gives the protein CASSTVSSGYLEQYF.